This T cell receptor (beta chain) came from a study of T cells after yellow fever vaccination. Study in general: Those fractions that held only low numbers of cells were prepared using the SMART-Seq v4 Ultra Low Input RNA kit.

For this clonotype: No antigen is known for it.

Between the trimmed V and J ends, which lost 6 bases and 6 bases, there was a span of 14 bases. CDR3 length: 14 residues. Germline CDR1 MNHNS, CDR2 SASEGT. Template switching with 5'RACE generated the TCR cDNA and added a universal primer site and UMIs. In TCRdb, the 5' RACE reads were re-called with MiXCR into one record per CDR3 protein. Among around 530,000 distinct CDR3 sequences listed, about a sixth were seen once. Study results and caveats: The bulk population could contribute abundant contaminating clonotypes to FACS-sorted repertoires.

This specimen was PBMCs, taken 4 to 6 days after the first yellow fever vaccination. The rearrangement joins TRBV6-1 to TRBJ2-2; no clear D. The TCR comes from a man aged 18 to 30 who received the YFV17D yellow fever vaccine. CDR3 loop: CASRIAVQAGELFF. CDR3 bases: TGTGCCAGCAGGATCGCAGTTCAGGCCGGGGAGCTGTTTTTT.